The 2 T cell receptor beta chains given below trace back to one sample, sequenced in a study of spatial heterogeneity in lung cancer. Broader study findings: For expanded intratumoral alpha and beta TCRs, counts tracked tumor mutation counts.

The time point: sample taken at primary tumor resection. Antigens for these TCRs are unknown. TCRdb called the 5' RACE reads again in MiXCR, with one record for every CDR3 protein. The table has 7,500 to 10,000 distinct CDR3 sequences, roughly half seen once. The sample consisted of lung tumor tissue, taken at surgery. The receptors originated from a female donor with early-stage non-small cell lung cancer.

The CDR3 here is CASSYFRVNTGELFF. The CDR3 DNA reads as TGTGCCAGCAGTTACTTCAGAGTTAACACCGGGGAGCTGTTTTTT. The V call is TRBV6-5, the J call TRBJ2-2; unclear D gene. The CDR3 covers 15 residues. Trimming cost V 1 base and J 2 bases, with 8 bases left between them. The germline gives CDR1 MNHEY, CDR2 SVGAGI.

This clonotype was seen a handful of times. An end of the junction differs from the germline gene, which may be a read error. The chain combines TRBV7-2 with TRBJ2-7, with 12 bases identical to TRBD2. Germline V gene sequence: CDR1 SGHTA, CDR2 FQGNSA. The CDR3 loop spans 18 amino acids. CDR3 sequence reads: CASTLPSGGGRSGNEQYF. The CDR3, as DNA: TGTGCCAGCACCTTACCTAGCGGGGGGGGAAGGTCTGGCAACGAGCAGTACTTC.